Each of the 4 T cell receptor beta chains below was sequenced from the same sample in a study of OX40 agonist ivuxolimab in advanced cancers. The repertoire was sequenced with immunoSEQ multiplex PCR; TCRdb's copy has only in-frame clones and lacks some. Here the sample spans around 67,000 clones, over 70% being singletons. Sequences were derived from CD4+ or CD8+ T cells sorted from blood, sampled in a trial of the OX40 agonist ivuxolimab. The receptors originated from an adult with an advanced solid tumor such as melanoma, head and neck, liver or kidney cancer.

The V and J genes are TRBV15 and TRBJ2-1; the D call may be TRBD1 or TRBD2 (5 bases each). Deletions cut 2 bases from V and 7 bases from J, with 18 bases between. The CDR3 has 16 amino acids. The germline V gene has CDR1 LNHNV and CDR2 YYDKDF (reference sequence). The CDR3 spells CATSRPGTDPNNEQFF. The DNA for the CDR3 is TGTGCCACCAGCAGACCCGGGACCGACCCTAATAATGAGCAGTTCTTC.

The chain uses TRBV7-9 and TRBJ1-6; TRBD1 aligns across 8 bases. CDR3 length: 15 amino acids. V gave up 2 bases and J gave up 8 bases; unmatched junction bases: 5. The V gene's germline CDR1 is SEHNR and CDR2 FQNEAQ (reference sequence). The CDR3 region has the DNA TGTGCCAGCAGCTTACTAACAGGGGGGTATTCACCCCTCCACTTT. This codes for CASSLLTGGYSPLHF. The variable domain in full, with the rest retrieved from reference TRBV7-9 and TRBJ1-6, is DTGVSQNPRHKITKRGQNVTFRCDPISEHNRLYWYRQTLGQGPEFLTYFQNEAQLEKSRLLSDRFSAERPKGSFSTLEIQRTEQGDSAMYLCASSLLTGGYSPLHFGNGTRLTVT.

The J gene is TRBJ1-2, the V gene TRBV29-1, with D perhaps matching TRBD1 (6 bases). The CDR3 totals 12 residues. The germline V gene encodes CDR1 SQVTM and CDR2 ANQGSEA. With 4 bases removed from V and 3 bases from J, the gap between germline ends came to 9 bases. This chain's CDR3 is CSVVTGDYGYTF. The CDR3 DNA is TGCAGCGTTGTGACAGGAGACTATGGCTACACCTTC.

The chain links TRBV18 to TRBJ1-1, with 10 bases matching TRBD1. The V segment lost 5 bases and the J segment 6 bases; nucleotides outside the gene matches: 18. In germline, CDR1 is KGHSH, CDR2 LQKENI. The CDR3 totals 18 residues. The CDR3, as DNA: TGTGCCAGCTCAACTTTCCGGACAGGGGGGAACGGGGTCTCTGAAGCTTTCTTT. It translates to CASSTFRTGGNGVSEAFF.